The sequence of this T cell receptor (beta chain) was determined in a study of T cell changes during pregnancy in multiple sclerosis. The CDR3 is 16 amino acids. Looked up from germline, CDR1 is MNHEY and CDR2 is SVGAGI. Between the trimmed V and J ends, which lost 3 bases and 2 bases, there was a span of 11 bases. Method: immunoSEQ multiplex PCR; TCRdb's copy keeps in-frame clones and lacks some. The repertoire consists of about 100,000 clones, with around nine tenths occurring once and the leading ten covering under 0.85%. This clone was counted a single time. Sequences were derived from peripheral blood, sampled in the second trimester of pregnancy. The TCR sequence derives from a female donor in good health, enrolled as a control in a pregnancy study. The chain carries TRBV6-5 and TRBJ1-6, with D possibly being TRBD1 (5 bases). In nucleotides, the CDR3 is TGTGCCAGCAGTTATTTTTCCAGGGCCTATAATTCACCCCTCCACTTT. As protein: CASSYFSRAYNSPLHF.